The clone carrying this T cell receptor (beta chain) was picked up one time. This specimen belongs to a study of CD8+CD57+ T cells in acquired aplastic anemia. Researchers used genomic DNA as the template to profile TCR beta VDJ and CDR3. Each CDR3 protein is one row after TCRdb ran MiXCR on the reads. Here the sample spans more than 150,000 distinct CDR3 sequences, approximately 45% being singletons. The length of the CDR3 is 14 residues. Germline lookup yields CDR1 SGHRS and CDR2 YFSETQ. The V and J ends lost 1 base and 2 bases respectively, with 10 bases between them. The clonotype comes from a human donor in good health. This sequence joins TRBV5-1 and TRBJ2-7; D is ambiguous. Source material: sorted CD4+, CD8+, or CD8+CD57+ T cells (not recorded which) from PBMCs. CDR3 region: CASSLRWTTYEQYF. In DNA, the CDR3 is TGCGCCAGCAGCTTGAGGTGGACGACCTACGAGCAGTACTTC.